These 17 T cell receptor beta chains were all obtained from the same sample, sequenced in a study of shared clonotypes between healthy human individuals. Generated by immunoSEQ multiplex PCR, the TCRdb table keeps only in-frame clones and is missing some. Seen here are roughly 100,000 clones, about 66% observed once, and the top ten hold roughly a quarter. Material for sequencing was memory CD8+ T cells sorted from blood. Subset here: CD45RO+ cells pooled with CCR7-negative TemRA cells. Receptor source: a woman between 25 and 40 years old in good health.

This chain links TRBV13 with TRBJ2-1, with 7 nucleotides matching TRBD2. Germline CDR1 PRHDT, CDR2 FYEKMQ (reference sequence). V shed 4 bases, J shed 6 bases, and the junction held 15 bases outside the gene matches. The CDR3 is 17 amino acids. The chain's CDR3 is CASSSTGGHGGSNEQFF. CDR3 nucleotide sequence: TGTGCCAGCAGCTCAACCGGCGGTCATGGCGGGAGCAATGAGCAGTTCTTC.

This clone has a count of ten or more. Written as DNA, the CDR3 is TGTGCCAGCAGCTTCCAGGGGCCCTACGAGCAGTACTTC. Translated, it gives CASSFQGPYEQYF. J is TRBJ2-7 and V is TRBV5-6, with D perhaps TRBD1 (6 bases). The CDR3 has 13 residues. With 2 bases removed from V and 2 bases from J, the gap between germline ends came to 8 bases. CDR1 is SGHDT, CDR2 YYEEEE, per germline.

The sample holds many counts of this clone. The chain combines TRBV27 with TRBJ2-7, with 8 nucleotides matching TRBD1. V lost 3 bases and J lost 6; bases outside the gene matches: 7. The V gene's germline CDR1 is MNHEY and CDR2 SMNVEV (reference sequence). This CDR3 is 14 amino acids long. CDR3 in amino acids: CASSFLGQAFEQYF. CDR3 DNA: TGTGCCAGCAGTTTTCTGGGACAGGCGTTCGAGCAGTACTTC.

In this sample, this clone turned up many times. The genes are TRBV9 and TRBJ2-2; TRBD2 matches at 10 bases. CDR3 length equals 16 residues. The V segment lost 4 bases and the J segment 7 bases; nucleotides outside the gene matches: 10. CDR1 is SGDLS and CDR2 is YYNGEE in the germline V gene. CDR3 amino acids: CASSPPAGGTVGELFF. The DNA of the CDR3 is TGTGCCAGCAGCCCACCAGCGGGAGGGACGGTCGGGGAGCTGTTTTTT.

The sample holds a few counts of this clone. Because the CDR3's place on the DNA is in doubt, the DNA is left out and the CDR3 is given as listed by TCRdb. The chain has TRBV19 and TRBJ1-5; TRBD1 is taken as the D call from the table, unchecked against the DNA. The CDR3 spans 15 residues, counting both ends. Germline CDR1 is LNHDA and CDR2 is SQIVND (reference sequence). The CDR3 loop is CASSILANSNQPQHF.

There are a few counts of this clone. CDR3 sequence (DNA): TGTGCCAGCAGCTCACAGGGGCTAGCGGAAGAGCAGTTCTTC. Its protein product is CASSSQGLAEEQFF. The gene calls are TRBV7-3 and TRBJ2-1; perhaps D is TRBD1 or TRBD2 (7 bases each). This CDR3 comprises 14 residues. V dropped 4 bases and J dropped 10 bases, with 17 bases sitting between them. Germline V gives CDR1 SGHTA, CDR2 FQGTGA.

This clone was observed a few times. At the DNA level, this CDR3 is encoded by other sequences in the same sample as well. The chain employs TRBV9 and TRBJ1-1, with D perhaps matching TRBD1 (5 bases). Trimming took off 0 bases at V and 4 bases at J, with 10 bases between the two ends. This CDR3 has 14 residues. Germline-derived CDR1 and CDR2 are SGDLS and YYNGEE. The CDR3 loop is CASSVAGGSTEAFF. The CDR3 DNA reads as TGTGCCAGCAGCGTAGCCGGGGGATCCACTGAAGCTTTCTTT.

The rearrangement joins TRBV7-9 to TRBJ2-7, with D perhaps TRBD1 (5 bases). The CDR3 is 16 amino acids. The germline V gene has CDR1 SEHNR and CDR2 FQNEAQ (reference sequence). Trimming cost V 2 bases and J 1 base, with 15 bases left between them. CDR3 loop: CASSLYPTDASYEQYF. The CDR3 nucleotides are TGTGCCAGCAGCTTATACCCGACAGACGCGTCCTACGAGCAGTACTTC. The full variable domain, completed using reference TRBV7-9 and TRBJ2-7, is DTGVSQNPRHKITKRGQNVTFRCDPISEHNRLYWYRQTLGQGPEFLTYFQNEAQLEKSRLLSDRFSAERPKGSFSTLEIQRTEQGDSAMYLCASSLYPTDASYEQYFGPGTRLTVT.

The chain combines TRBV14 with TRBJ2-3; no clear D. Looked up from germline, CDR1 is SGHDN and CDR2 is FVKESK. The V end lost 4 bases, the J end lost 2 bases, and 10 bases lay between the germline ends. The CDR3 totals 14 residues. The CDR3 is CASSPSRSTDTQYF. The CDR3 DNA reads TGTGCCAGCAGCCCTTCCCGTTCCACAGATACGCAGTATTTT. The variable domain in full, completed from reference TRBV14 and TRBJ2-3, reads EAGVTQFPSHSVIEKGQTVTLRCDPISGHDNLYWYRRVMGKEIKFLLHFVKESKQDESGMPNNRFLAERTGGTYSTLKVQPAELEDSGVYFCASSPSRSTDTQYFGPGTRLTVL.

The rearrangement links TRBV10-3 to TRBJ2-1; 9 nucleotides line up with TRBD2. Germline V gives CDR1 ENHRY, CDR2 SYGVKD. This CDR3 comprises 17 residues. The V and J ends lost 4 bases and 3 bases, in that order; junction bases with no gene match: 10. This chain's CDR3 is CAISGGLAPLFYNEQFF. The CDR3 coding sequence is TGTGCCATCAGTGGGGGACTAGCCCCCCTCTTCTACAATGAGCAGTTCTTC.

The rearrangement links TRBV5-4 to TRBJ2-1, with D unresolved. The CDR3 extends over 12 amino acids. Trimming cost V 5 bases and J 4 bases, with 7 bases left between them. The germline gives CDR1 SGHNT, CDR2 YYREEE (reference sequence). The CDR3 here is CASSLQYNEQFF. CDR3 DNA: TGTGCCAGCAGTCTACAATACAATGAGCAGTTCTTC.

This chain's CDR3 is CASSIKRDSKNIQYF. The CDR3 nucleotides read TGTGCCAGTAGTATTAAACGGGACAGCAAAAACATTCAGTACTTC. The chain recombines TRBV19 with TRBJ2-4, with TRBD1 identical over 7 bases. V lost 3 bases to trimming and J lost 3 bases; unmatched junction nucleotides: 5. The germline gives CDR1 LNHDA, CDR2 SQIVND (reference sequence). The CDR3 consists of 15 residues.

This sequence joins TRBV6-1 and TRBJ2-1, with 12 bases identical to TRBD2. This CDR3 is built from 15 residues. With 3 bases clipped from V and 6 bases from J, the junction kept 3 bases outside the gene matches. Per the germline V gene, CDR1 is MNHNS and CDR2 is SASEGT. CDR3 loop: CASSDSTSGSNEQFF. The CDR3 coding sequence is TGTGCCAGCAGTGACTCGACTAGCGGGAGCAATGAGCAGTTCTTC.

The genes are TRBV13 and TRBJ2-1, with TRBD2 identical over 8 bases. Germline V gene sequence: CDR1 PRHDT, CDR2 FYEKMQ (reference sequence). The CDR3 loop spans 14 amino acids. V gave up 2 bases and J gave up 7 bases; unmatched junction bases: 4. DNA for the CDR3: TGTGCCAGCAGCTTATCAGCGGGAGAAAATGAGCAGTTCTTC. It translates to CASSLSAGENEQFF.

The chain links TRBV5-1 to TRBJ2-5, with a possible D match to TRBD1 (5 bases). The germline V gene has CDR1 SGHRS and CDR2 YFSETQ. This CDR3 comprises 13 residues. Trimming cost V 1 base and J 4 bases, with 8 bases left between them. The CDR3 region is CASSLRQTETQYF. The CDR3 DNA follows: TGCGCCAGCAGCTTGAGACAGACAGAGACCCAGTACTTC.

The V and J genes are TRBV2 and TRBJ2-3, with a tentative D call TRBD2 (5 bases). Trimming removed 2 bases at V and 4 bases at J, with 16 bases between. The CDR3 extends over 16 amino acids. CDR1 is SNHLY, CDR2 FYNNEI, per germline. CDR3 loop: CASSEFYGSQADTQYF. The CDR3 region has the DNA TGTGCCAGCAGTGAATTTTATGGGAGTCAGGCAGATACGCAGTATTTT.

This clone was observed at least ten times. V is TRBV6-4 and J is TRBJ1-5; D gene unclear. The CDR3 consists of 13 residues. Germline lookup yields CDR1 MRHNA and CDR2 SNTAGT. V shed 2 bases and J shed 4 bases, with 6 bases lying between them. The CDR3 sequence is CASSDGENQPQHF. DNA for the CDR3: TGTGCCAGCAGTGACGGGGAGAATCAGCCCCAGCATTTT.